The present T cell receptor beta chain was sequenced within a study of T cells after yellow fever vaccination. Across the study: Each low-cell-number fraction was prepared by means of SMART-Seq v4 Ultra Low Input.

The CDR3 is 13 amino acids. From germline, CDR1 is DFQATT and CDR2 SNEGSKA (reference sequence). V was pared by 3 bases and J by 4 bases, with 3 bases of the junction left unmatched. This clonotype turned up a few times. Its antigen remains unknown. General study findings and limits: Booster samples showed a return of most primary-vaccination clones (around 96% CD4, over 70% CD8).

TCR cDNA, made by 5'RACE template switching, carried an added universal primer site and UMIs. TCRdb re-derived calls from the 5' RACE reads in MiXCR, one entry per CDR3 protein. The sample yields a few hundred thousand distinct CDR3 sequences, about an eighth seen once. The genes are TRBV20-1 and TRBJ2-1; 7 positions match TRBD2. The sequence was obtained from a man aged 25-45 years who received the YFV17D yellow fever vaccine. Sequencing used CD4+ T cells sorted from PBMCs, obtained 45 days after the yellow fever booster vaccination. The CDR3 sequence: CSASPSGYNEQFF. The CDR3 DNA reads TGCAGTGCTAGCCCTAGCGGTTACAATGAGCAGTTCTTC.